This T cell receptor beta chain is drawn from a study of blood T cells in healthy people across ages. Combining a sample-barcoded 5' primer with a J-beta primer mix, a second PCR ran for about 7 to 11 cycles. TCRdb used MiXCR to reprocess the 5' RACE reads, holding one entry per CDR3 protein. Among some 710,000 distinct CDR3 sequences listed, about 20% were seen once. The J segment lost 0 bases and the V segment lost 3 bases, leaving 9 bases of the junction unmatched. CDR1 is SGHDN and CDR2 is FVKESK in the germline V gene. This CDR3 is 19 amino acids long. This clonotype was recorded at least ten times.

The sequenced sample consisted of blood. This chain joins TRBV14 and TRBJ2-1; 12 bases fit TRBD2. The source is a man between 65 and 85 years old in good health. The chain's CDR3 is CASSQGQLAGGLSYNEQFF. CDR3 nucleotide sequence: TGTGCCAGCAGCCAGGGACAACTAGCGGGAGGCCTCTCCTACAATGAGCAGTTCTTC.